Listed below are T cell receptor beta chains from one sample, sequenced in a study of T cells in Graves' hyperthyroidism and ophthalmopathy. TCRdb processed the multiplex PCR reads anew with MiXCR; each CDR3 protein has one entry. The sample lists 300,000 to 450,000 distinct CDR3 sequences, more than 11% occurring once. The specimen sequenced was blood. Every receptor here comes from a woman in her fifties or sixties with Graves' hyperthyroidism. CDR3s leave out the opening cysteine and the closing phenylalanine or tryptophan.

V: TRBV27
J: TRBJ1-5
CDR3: ASRFGAGGGYQH

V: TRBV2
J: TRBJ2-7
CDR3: ASSSLAGPYEQY

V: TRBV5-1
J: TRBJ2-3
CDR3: ASSLEYSTDTQY

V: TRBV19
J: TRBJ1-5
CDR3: ASSSDRSSNQPQH

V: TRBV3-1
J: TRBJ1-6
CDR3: ASSQDIGGDGGSPLH

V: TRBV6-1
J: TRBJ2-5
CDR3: ASSEGTGFGGETQY

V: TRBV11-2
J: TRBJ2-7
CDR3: ASSLDPSSYEQY

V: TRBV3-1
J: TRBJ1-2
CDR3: ASSQQNTGYT

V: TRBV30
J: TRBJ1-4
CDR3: AWSAREKLF

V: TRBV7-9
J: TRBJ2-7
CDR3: ASSFWAGSSYEQY

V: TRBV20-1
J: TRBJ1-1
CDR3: SALGGREAF

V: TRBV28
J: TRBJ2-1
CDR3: ASSFSGRPSKQF

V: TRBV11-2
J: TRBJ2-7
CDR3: ASSLDWGQGRGFNEQY

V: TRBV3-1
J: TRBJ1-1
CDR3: ASSQFGNTEAF

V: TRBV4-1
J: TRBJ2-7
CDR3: ASSQGEQDGYEQY

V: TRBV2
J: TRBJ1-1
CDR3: ASSRDVETEAF

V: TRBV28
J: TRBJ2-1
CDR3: ASSSAGTGYNEQF

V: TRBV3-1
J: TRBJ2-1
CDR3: ASSRDLEQF

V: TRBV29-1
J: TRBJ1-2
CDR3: SVEESPPNYGYT

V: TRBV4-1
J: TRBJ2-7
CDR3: ASSQGRVGFLLDEQY

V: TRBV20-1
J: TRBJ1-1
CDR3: SARNFLGATEAF

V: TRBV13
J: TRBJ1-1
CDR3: ASSIRNTEAF

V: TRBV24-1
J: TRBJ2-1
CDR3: ATRGLTSDEQF

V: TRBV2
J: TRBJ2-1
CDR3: ASSGGVRWNEQF

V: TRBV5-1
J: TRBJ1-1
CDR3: ASSLVGVMNTEAF

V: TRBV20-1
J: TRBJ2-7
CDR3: SAAKAPSEQY

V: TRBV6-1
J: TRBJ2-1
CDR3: ASSKGHNEQF

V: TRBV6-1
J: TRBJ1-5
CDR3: ASREGQGFSNQPQH

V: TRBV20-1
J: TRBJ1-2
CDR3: SARDIRVGGYT

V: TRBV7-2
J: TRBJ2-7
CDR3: ASSLMSSGQSEQY

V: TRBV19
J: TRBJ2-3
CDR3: ASRTSGYTDTQY

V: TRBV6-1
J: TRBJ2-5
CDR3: ASSPLSGDPQETQY

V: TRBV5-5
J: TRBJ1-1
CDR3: ASSLDRGSTEAF

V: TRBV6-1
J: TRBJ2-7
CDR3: ASSETGGFNEQY

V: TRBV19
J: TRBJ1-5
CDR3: ASSPWAGDGNQPQH

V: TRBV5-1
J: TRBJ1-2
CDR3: ASSSPGQGSGYT

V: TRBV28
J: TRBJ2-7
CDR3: ASSFGLGQGFRYEQY

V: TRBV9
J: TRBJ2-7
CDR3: ASSVLEGEQY

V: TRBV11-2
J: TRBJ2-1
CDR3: ASSLQPGLAENEQF